A single sample gave rise to the 5 T cell receptor beta chains below, sequenced in a study of blood T cell repertoires in COVID-19. Libraries were prepared by immunoSEQ multiplex PCR; TCRdb keeps only in-frame clonotypes and omits some of them. The sample shows about 220,000 clones, around 80% of them seen only once. Sequencing input: peripheral blood. The receptors shown here come from a human donor in a cohort sampled during active COVID-19.

The CDR3 is CASSLTFGSGTGLDEQYF. The CDR3, as DNA: TGTGCCAGCAGCTTAACCTTCGGTTCCGGGACAGGGCTGGACGAGCAGTACTTC. The chain employs TRBV11-2 and TRBJ2-7, with 9 positions matching TRBD1. With 2 bases clipped from V and 5 bases from J, the junction kept 16 bases outside the gene matches. Germline lookup yields CDR1 SGHAT and CDR2 FQNNGV. The CDR3 has 18 amino acids. The full variable domain, completed using reference TRBV11-2 and TRBJ2-7, is EAGVAQSPRYKIIEKRQSVAFWCNPISGHATLYWYQQILGQGPKLLIQFQNNGVVDDSQLPKDRFSAERLKGVDSTLKIQPAKLEDSAVYLCASSLTFGSGTGLDEQYFGPGTRLTVT.

The chain employs TRBV6-1 and TRBJ1-5, with D possibly TRBD1 on 5 matching bases. CDR1 and CDR2 (germline): MNHNS, SASEGT. V lost 2 bases and J lost 6, with 14 bases in between. The CDR3 is 15 residues long. CDR3 sequence (DNA): TGTGCCAGCAGTGAACGATGGGGCGGAGCTCAGCCCCAGCATTTT. Its translation is CASSERWGGAQPQHF.

The rearrangement uses TRBV25-1 and TRBJ1-1; D gene ambiguous. The length of the CDR3 is 11 residues. Germline lookup yields CDR1 MGHDK and CDR2 SYGVNS. The ends were cut back, 3 bases at V and 7 bases at J, with 6 bases in the middle. The CDR3 region has the DNA TGTGCCAGCAGTGATTACGGTGAAGCTTTCTTT. As protein: CASSDYGEAFF. Using reference TRBV25-1 and TRBJ1-1 for the parts outside the CDR3, the full variable domain is EADIYQTPRYLVIGTGKKITLECSQTMGHDKMYWYQQDPGMELHLIHYSYGVNSTEKGDLSSESTVSRIRTEHFPLTLESARPSHTSQYLCASSDYGEAFFGQGTRLTVV.

The CDR3 region is CASSLALTGRTGELFF. The CDR3 DNA is TGCGCCAGCAGCTTGGCCTTGACAGGGAGGACCGGGGAGCTGTTTTTT. This rearrangement joins TRBV5-1 to TRBJ2-2, with D possibly being TRBD1 (7 bases). CDR1 SGHRS and CDR2 YFSETQ come from the germline V gene. The ends were cut back, 0 bases at V and 5 bases at J, with 14 bases in the middle. The CDR3 is 16 residues long.

The rearrangement joins TRBV24-1 to TRBJ1-2; TRBD1 agrees at 7 bases. Germline CDR1 and CDR2: KGHDR and SFDVKD. This CDR3 comprises 15 residues. Germline trimming cut 2 bases from V and 7 bases from J; bases unmatched to any gene: 9. The DNA for the CDR3 is TGTGCCACCAGTGATTCCCTGGACAGGTCGGTTGGCTACACCTTC. Translation: CATSDSLDRSVGYTF.